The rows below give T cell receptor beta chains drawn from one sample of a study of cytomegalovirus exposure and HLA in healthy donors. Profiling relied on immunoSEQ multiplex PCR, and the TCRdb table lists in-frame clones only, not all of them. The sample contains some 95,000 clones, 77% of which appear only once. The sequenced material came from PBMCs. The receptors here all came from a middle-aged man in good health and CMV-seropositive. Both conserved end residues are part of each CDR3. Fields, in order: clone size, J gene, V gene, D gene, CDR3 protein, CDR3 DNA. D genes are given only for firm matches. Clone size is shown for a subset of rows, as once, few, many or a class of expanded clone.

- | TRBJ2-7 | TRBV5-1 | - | CASSLTGSYEQYF | TGCGCCAGCAGCTTAACGGGCTCCTACGAGCAGTACTTC
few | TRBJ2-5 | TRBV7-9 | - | CASSPRTPQETQYF | TGTGCCAGCAGCCCACGGACTCCGCAAGAGACCCAGTACTTC
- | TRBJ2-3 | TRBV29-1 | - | CSTEGDSTDTQYF | TGCAGCACCGAGGGGGATAGCACAGATACGCAGTATTTT
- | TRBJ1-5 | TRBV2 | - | CASSERVQRDQPQHF | TGTGCCAGCAGTGAAAGGGTCCAGAGGGATCAGCCCCAGCATTTT
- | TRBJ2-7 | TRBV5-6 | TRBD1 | CASSLPGTGAKIEQYF | TGTGCCAGCAGCCTACCTGGGACAGGCGCGAAGATCGAGCAGTACTTC
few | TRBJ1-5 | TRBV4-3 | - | CASSQGGGEYQPQHF | TGCGCCAGCAGCCAAGGGGGCGGGGAGTATCAGCCCCAGCATTTT
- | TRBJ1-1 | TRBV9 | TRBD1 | CASSATDRATMNTEAFF | TGTGCCAGCAGCGCAACCGACAGGGCGACCATGAACACTGAAGCTTTCTTT
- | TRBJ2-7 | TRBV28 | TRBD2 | CASSFLAGSYEQYF | TGTGCCAGCAGTTTTTTAGCGGGATCCTACGAGCAGTACTTC
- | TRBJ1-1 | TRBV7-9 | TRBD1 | CASSSGQGTEAFF | TGTGCCAGCAGCTCAGGACAGGGCACTGAAGCTTTCTTT
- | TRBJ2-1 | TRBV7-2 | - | CASSPRQVSNEQFF | TGTGCCAGCAGCCCACGACAGGTCTCGAATGAGCAGTTCTTC
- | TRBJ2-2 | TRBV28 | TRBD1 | CASRTGQGNTGELFF | TGTGCCAGCAGGACCGGACAGGGGAATACCGGGGAGCTGTTTTTT
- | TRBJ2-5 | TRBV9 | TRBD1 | CASSVDRGETQYF | TGTGCCAGCAGCGTAGACAGGGGAGAGACCCAGTACTTC
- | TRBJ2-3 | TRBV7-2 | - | CASSSSGGAGNTQYF | TGTGCCAGCAGCTCTAGTGGGGGGGCTGGAAATACGCAGTATTTT
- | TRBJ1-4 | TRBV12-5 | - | CASGSYTTNEKLFF | TGTGCTAGTGGCTCGTACACAACTAATGAAAAACTGTTTTTT
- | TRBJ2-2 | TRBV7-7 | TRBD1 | CASSADTGGANTGELFF | TGTGCCAGCAGCGCGGACACAGGGGGCGCCAACACCGGGGAGCTGTTTTTT
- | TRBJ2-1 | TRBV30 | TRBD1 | CAWSDRDRVANEQFF | TGTGCCTGGAGTGACCGGGACAGGGTGGCGAATGAGCAGTTCTTC
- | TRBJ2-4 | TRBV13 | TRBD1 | CASSLGGTERNIQYF | TGTGCCAGCAGCTTAGGTGGGACAGAGAGAAACATTCAGTACTTC
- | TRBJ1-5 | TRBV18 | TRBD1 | CASSPPGQGRNQPQHF | TGTGCCAGCTCACCCCCGGGACAGGGTAGAAATCAGCCCCAGCATTTT
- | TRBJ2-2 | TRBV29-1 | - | CSVAGDWDGELFF | TGCAGCGTAGCTGGGGACTGGGACGGGGAGCTGTTTTTT
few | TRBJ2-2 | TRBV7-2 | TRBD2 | CASSSRLAGGTVRTGELFF | TGTGCCAGCAGCTCTCGACTAGCGGGGGGGACGGTCCGGACCGGGGAGCTGTTTTTT
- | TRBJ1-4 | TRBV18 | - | CASSPLAAINEKLFF | TGTGCCAGCTCACCCCTAGCTGCAATTAATGAAAAACTGTTTTTT
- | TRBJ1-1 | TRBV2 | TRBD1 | CASSGLGQGEAFF | TGTGCCAGCAGTGGCCTCGGACAGGGCGAAGCTTTCTTT